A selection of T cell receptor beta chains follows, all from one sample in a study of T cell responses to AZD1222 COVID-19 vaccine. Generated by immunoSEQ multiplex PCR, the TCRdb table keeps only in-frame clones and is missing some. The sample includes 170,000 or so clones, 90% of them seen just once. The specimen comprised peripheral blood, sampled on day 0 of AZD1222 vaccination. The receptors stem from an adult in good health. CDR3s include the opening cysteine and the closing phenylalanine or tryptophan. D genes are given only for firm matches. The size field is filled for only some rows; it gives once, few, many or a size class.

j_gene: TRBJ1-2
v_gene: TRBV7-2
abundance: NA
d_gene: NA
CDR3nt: TGTGCCAGCAGCTTAGGGGCGACAGTCTATGGCTACACCTTC
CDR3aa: CASSLGATVYGYTF

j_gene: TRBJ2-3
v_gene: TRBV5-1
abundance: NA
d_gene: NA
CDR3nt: TGCGCCAGCAGCCCACAACCGGGGGCCGGCACAGATACGCAGTATTTT
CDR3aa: CASSPQPGAGTDTQYF

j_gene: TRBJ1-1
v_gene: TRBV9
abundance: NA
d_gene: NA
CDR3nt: TGTGCCAGCAGCGAGAGGACACCGAACACTGAAGCTTTCTTT
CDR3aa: CASSERTPNTEAFF

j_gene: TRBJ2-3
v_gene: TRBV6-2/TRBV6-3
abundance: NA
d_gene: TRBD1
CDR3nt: TGTGCCAGCAGTTACCCCACCGAGGGGGCGATACTCACAGATACGCAGTATTTT
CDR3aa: CASSYPTEGAILTDTQYF

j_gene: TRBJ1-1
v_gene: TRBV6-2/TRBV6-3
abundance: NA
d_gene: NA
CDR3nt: TGTGCCAGCAGTACAGGGCACTGGGGGCCGAACACTGAAGCTTTCTTT
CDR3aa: CASSTGHWGPNTEAFF

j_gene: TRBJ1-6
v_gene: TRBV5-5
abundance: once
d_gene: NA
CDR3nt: TGTGCCAGCCGGAGTTCCTATAATTCACCCCTCCACTTT
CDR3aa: CASRSSYNSPLHF

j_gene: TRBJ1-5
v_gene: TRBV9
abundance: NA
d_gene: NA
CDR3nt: TGTGCCAGCAGCGTGGGCCTCTCCACCGCCCAGCATTTT
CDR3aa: CASSVGLSTAQHF

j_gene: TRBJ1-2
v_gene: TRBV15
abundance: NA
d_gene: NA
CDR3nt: TGTGCCACCAGCAGAGACGGCAGGGAGAACTATGGCTACACCTTC
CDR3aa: CATSRDGRENYGYTF

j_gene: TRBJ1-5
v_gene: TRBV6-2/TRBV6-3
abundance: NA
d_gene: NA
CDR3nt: TGTGCCAGCAGTTACCCCGGGGGCGGGCAGCCCCAGCATTTT
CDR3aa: CASSYPGGGQPQHF

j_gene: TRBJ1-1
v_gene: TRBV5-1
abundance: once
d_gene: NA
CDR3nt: TGCGCCAGCAGCCCGTCCCAGCCGAACACTGAAGCTTTCTTT
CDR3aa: CASSPSQPNTEAFF

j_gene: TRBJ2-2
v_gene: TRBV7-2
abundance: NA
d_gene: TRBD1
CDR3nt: TGTGCCAGCAGCCTGGGACAGGGGAGGACCGGGGAGCTGTTTTTT
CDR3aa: CASSLGQGRTGELFF

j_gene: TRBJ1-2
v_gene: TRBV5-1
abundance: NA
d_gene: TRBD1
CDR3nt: TGCGCCAGCAGCTCGGGACAGGGAATCGGCTATGGCTACACCTTC
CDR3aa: CASSSGQGIGYGYTF

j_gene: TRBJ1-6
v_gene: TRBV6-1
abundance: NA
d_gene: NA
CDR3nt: TGTGCCAGCAGTGAAGCTCCGGAGAGCTCCTATAATTCACCCCTCCACTTT
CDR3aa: CASSEAPESSYNSPLHF

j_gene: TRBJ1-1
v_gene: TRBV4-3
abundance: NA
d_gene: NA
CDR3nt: TGCGCCAGCAGCCAAGATCGGGGGAACGCTTTCTTT
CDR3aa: CASSQDRGNAFF

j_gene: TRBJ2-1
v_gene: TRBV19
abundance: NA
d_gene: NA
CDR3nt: TGTGCCAGTAACTCTCCAGCTAGCTCCTACAATGAGCAGTTCTTC
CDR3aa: CASNSPASSYNEQFF

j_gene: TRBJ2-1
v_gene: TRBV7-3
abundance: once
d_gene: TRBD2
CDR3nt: TGTGCCAGCAGCTCCAGCGGGGGGGAGTTCGATGAGCAGTTCTTC
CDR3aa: CASSSSGGEFDEQFF

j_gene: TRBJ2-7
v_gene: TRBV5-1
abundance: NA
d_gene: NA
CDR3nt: TGCGCCAGCAGCTTGGAAGGCAGGCCCTACGAGCAGTACTTC
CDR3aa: CASSLEGRPYEQYF

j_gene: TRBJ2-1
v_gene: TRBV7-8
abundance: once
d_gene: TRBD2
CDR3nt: TGTGCCAGCAGCTTAGTCGAGGTAGCGGGGGGGCCTTACAATGAGCAGTTCTTC
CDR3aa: CASSLVEVAGGPYNEQFF

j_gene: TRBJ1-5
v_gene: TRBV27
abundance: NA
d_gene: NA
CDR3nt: TGTGCCAGCAGTTTATGGGGGGCGAACAATCAGCCCCAGCATTTT
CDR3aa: CASSLWGANNQPQHF

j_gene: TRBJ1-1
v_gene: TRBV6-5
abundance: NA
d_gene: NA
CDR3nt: TGTGCCAGCAGCCCAGGGTTTCTTGAGCACACTGAAGCTTTCTTT
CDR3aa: CASSPGFLEHTEAFF

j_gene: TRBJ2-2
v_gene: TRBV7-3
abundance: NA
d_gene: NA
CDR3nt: TGTGCCAGCAGCCCAGACCCGGACTACACCGGGGAGCTGTTTTTT
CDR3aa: CASSPDPDYTGELFF

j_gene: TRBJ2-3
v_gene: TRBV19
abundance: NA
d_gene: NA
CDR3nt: TGTGCCAGTAGGGTGAGCTTAGTTACAGATACGCAGTATTTT
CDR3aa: CASRVSLVTDTQYF

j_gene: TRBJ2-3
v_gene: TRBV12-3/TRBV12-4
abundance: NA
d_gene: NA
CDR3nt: TGTGCCAGCAGTTTTACAGATACGCAGTATTTT
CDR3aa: CASSFTDTQYF

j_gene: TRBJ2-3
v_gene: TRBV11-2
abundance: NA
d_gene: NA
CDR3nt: TGTGCCAGCAGCGCCCAATCCATTAGGGGCACAGATACGCAGTATTTT
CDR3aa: CASSAQSIRGTDTQYF

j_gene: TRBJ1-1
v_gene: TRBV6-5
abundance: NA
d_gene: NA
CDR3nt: TGTGCCAGCAGTTCGCCAGGGGAGGGCACTGAAGCTTTCTTT
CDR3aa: CASSSPGEGTEAFF

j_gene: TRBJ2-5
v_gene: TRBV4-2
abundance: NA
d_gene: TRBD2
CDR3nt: TGTGCCAGCAGCCAGGGGACTAGCTCCACGGGGGAGGAGACCCAGTACTTC
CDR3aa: CASSQGTSSTGEETQYF

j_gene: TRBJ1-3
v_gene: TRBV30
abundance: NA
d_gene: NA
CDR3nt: TGTGCCTGGAGTGTACAGGGTGGAAACACCATATATTTT
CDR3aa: CAWSVQGGNTIYF

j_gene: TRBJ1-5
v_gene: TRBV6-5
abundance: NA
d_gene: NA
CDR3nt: TGTGCCACTTTGTTACGGACAGGCAATCAGCCCCAGCATTTT
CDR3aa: CATLLRTGNQPQHF

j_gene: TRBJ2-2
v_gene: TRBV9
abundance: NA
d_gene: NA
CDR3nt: TGTGCCAGCAGCGTAAGGTTCGACACCGGGGAGCTGTTTTTT
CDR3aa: CASSVRFDTGELFF

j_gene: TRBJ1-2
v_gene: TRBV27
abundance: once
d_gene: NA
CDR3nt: TGTGCCAGCAGTCCCGACAGGTTTGTGAGCTACACCTTC
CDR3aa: CASSPDRFVSYTF